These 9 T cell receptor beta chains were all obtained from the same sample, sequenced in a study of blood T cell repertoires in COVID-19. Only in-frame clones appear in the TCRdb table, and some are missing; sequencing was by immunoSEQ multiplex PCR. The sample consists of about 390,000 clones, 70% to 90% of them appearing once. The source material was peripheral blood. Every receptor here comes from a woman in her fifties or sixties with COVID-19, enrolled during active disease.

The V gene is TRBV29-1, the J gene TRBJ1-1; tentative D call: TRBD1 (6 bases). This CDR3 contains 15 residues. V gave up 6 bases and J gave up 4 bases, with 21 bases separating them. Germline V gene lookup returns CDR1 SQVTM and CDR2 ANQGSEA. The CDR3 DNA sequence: TGCAGCGTGGACTGGGCACGAGGGGGGGGCACTGAAGCTTTCTTT. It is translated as CSVDWARGGGTEAFF.

The CDR3 reads CASSNLQGGYNQPQHF. As DNA, the CDR3 is TGTGCCAGCAGCAATTTACAGGGTGGCTACAATCAGCCCCAGCATTTT. The V gene is TRBV21-1, the J gene TRBJ1-5; the D call in the table, TRBD1, was not verified against the DNA. TRBV21-1 is assigned pseudogene status. This CDR3 spans 16 amino acids.

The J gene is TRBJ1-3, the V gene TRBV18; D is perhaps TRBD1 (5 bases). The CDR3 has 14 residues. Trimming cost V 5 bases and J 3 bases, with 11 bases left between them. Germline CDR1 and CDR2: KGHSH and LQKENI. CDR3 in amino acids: CASSSQGNGNTIYF. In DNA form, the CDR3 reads TGTGCCAGCTCATCTCAGGGTAATGGAAACACCATATATTTT.

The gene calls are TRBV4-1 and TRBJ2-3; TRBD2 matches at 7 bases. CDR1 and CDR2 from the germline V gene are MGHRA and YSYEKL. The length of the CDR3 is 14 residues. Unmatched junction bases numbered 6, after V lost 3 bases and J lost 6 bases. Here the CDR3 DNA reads TGCGCCAGCAGCCAGGGGGGGAGCAGGGATACGCAGTATTTT. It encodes CASSQGGSRDTQYF.

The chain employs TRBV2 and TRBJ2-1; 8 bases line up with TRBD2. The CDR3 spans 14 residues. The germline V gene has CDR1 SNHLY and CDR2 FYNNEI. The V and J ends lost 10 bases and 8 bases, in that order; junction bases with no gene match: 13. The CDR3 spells CATRAGARVDEQFF. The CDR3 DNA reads TGTGCCACGAGAGCGGGGGCTCGGGTCGATGAGCAGTTCTTC.

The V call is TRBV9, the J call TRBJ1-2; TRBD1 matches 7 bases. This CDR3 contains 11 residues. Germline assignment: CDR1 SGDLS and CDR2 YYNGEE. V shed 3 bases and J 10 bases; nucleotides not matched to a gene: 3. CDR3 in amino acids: CASSATGDYTF. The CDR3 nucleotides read TGTGCCAGCAGCGCTACAGGGGACTACACCTTC.

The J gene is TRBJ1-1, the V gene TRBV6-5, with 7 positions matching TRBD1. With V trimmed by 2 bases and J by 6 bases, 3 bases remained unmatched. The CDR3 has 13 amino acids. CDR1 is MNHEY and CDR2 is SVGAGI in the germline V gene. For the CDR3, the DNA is TGTGCCAGCAGTTACAACAGGGGAGCTGAAGCTTTCTTT. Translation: CASSYNRGAEAFF.

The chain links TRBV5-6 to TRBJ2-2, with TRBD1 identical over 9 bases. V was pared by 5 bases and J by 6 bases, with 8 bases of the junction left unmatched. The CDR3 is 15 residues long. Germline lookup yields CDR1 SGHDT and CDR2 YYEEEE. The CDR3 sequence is CASRATGGPPGELFF. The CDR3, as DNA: TGTGCCAGCAGAGCTACAGGGGGCCCCCCCGGGGAGCTGTTTTTT.

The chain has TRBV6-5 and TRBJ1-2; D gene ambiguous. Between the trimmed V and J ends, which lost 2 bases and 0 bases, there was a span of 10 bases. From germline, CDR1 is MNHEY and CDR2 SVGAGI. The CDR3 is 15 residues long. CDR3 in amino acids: CASSYTSEANYGYTF. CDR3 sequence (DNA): TGTGCCAGCAGTTACACTTCAGAGGCTAACTATGGCTACACCTTC.